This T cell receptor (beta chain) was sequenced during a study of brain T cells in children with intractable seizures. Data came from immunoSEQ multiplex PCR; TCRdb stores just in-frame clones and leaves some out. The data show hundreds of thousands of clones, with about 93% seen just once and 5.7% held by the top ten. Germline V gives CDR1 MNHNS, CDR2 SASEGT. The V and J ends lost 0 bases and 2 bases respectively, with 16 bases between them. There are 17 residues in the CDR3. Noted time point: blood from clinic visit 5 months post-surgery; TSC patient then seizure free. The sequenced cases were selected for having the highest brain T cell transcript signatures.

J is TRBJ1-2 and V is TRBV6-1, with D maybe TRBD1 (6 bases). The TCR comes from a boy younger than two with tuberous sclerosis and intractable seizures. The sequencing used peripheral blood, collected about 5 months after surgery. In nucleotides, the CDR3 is TGTGCCAGCAGTGAAGCGTCTACGGGACAAGGGAACTATGGCTACACCTTC. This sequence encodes CASSEASTGQGNYGYTF.